This T cell receptor beta chain was identified in a study of blood T cell repertoires in COVID-19. Study context: There were acute and convalescent COVID-19 samples, and they came from the United States, Italy and Spain. PBMCs, B-cell-depleted T cells, or T cells were the source of the cDNA or gDNA that made up the material.

In the study's own analysis: The assay estimated nucleated cells by amplifying reference gene primers. Measured with immunoSEQ multiplex PCR; TCRdb has only the in-frame clones, and not every one. V and J calls and clone size are copied from that table; D and trimming were computed from the DNA. This sample carries roughly 190,000 clones, 80% of them seen once, and the ten largest clones take about 6.9%. The table lists this clone with a few counts. This CDR3 is built from 15 residues. CDR1 and CDR2 (germline): MGHDK, SYGVNS. Trimming took 6 bases from V and 7 from J, leaving 19 bases between them. Sample: peripheral blood. This chain joins TRBV25-1 and TRBJ1-3; D is perhaps TRBD1 (6 bases). The TCR sequence derives from a man aged 55-75 years with acute or convalescent COVID-19. For the CDR3, the DNA is TGTGCCAGCAGCCTACAGGGTAGCATATTGAACACCATATATTTT. Protein sequence: CASSLQGSILNTIYF.